These T cell receptor beta chains were read from a single sample in a study of T cell responses to AZD1222 COVID-19 vaccine. The data were produced by immunoSEQ multiplex PCR, yet TCRdb's version contains in-frame clones alone and is incomplete. Among some 150,000 clones listed, 70% to 90% were seen once. The sequencing used peripheral blood, collected on day 0 of AZD1222 vaccination. These receptor sequences come from an adult in good health. Each CDR3 is given without its conserved first and last residue. The D gene is left open where the match is weak.

CDR3aa	v_gene	j_gene	d_gene
ASTIWGGSEAF	TRBV12-3/TRBV12-4	TRBJ1-1	.
ATRTGPSNEQF	TRBV18	TRBJ2-1	TRBD1
ASSLGGSGMNEQF	TRBV7-9	TRBJ2-1	TRBD2
ASSIEETQY	TRBV19	TRBJ2-5	.
ASSPELGLAYGYT	TRBV18	TRBJ1-2	.
ASSQEGYEQF	TRBV3-1/TRBV3-2	TRBJ2-1	.
AWTPTGQSEAF	TRBV30	TRBJ1-1	.
ASSSQGARDSPLH	TRBV6-5	TRBJ1-6	TRBD1
ASSLRTGGIEQF	TRBV5-6	TRBJ2-1	TRBD1
ASSETGGSYEQY	TRBV19	TRBJ2-7	TRBD1
ASGLRAASYEQY	TRBV3-1/TRBV3-2	TRBJ2-7	.
ASSVIQESTEAF	TRBV9	TRBJ1-1	.
ASSVNRGYYNEQF	TRBV10-2	TRBJ2-1	.
ASSFHGGSSYEQY	TRBV5-4	TRBJ2-7	.
ASSETGGVEKLF	TRBV6-5	TRBJ1-4	TRBD1
ASGWGVETNTGELF	TRBV12-5	TRBJ2-2	.
ASSLAALSTEAF	TRBV11-2	TRBJ1-1	.
ASSIIQGSNQPQH	TRBV19	TRBJ1-5	.
ASSLEAGLFNTEAF	TRBV7-2	TRBJ1-1	.
ASSPPVLGNTIY	TRBV18	TRBJ1-3	.
AMDSHNSNQPQH	TRBV30	TRBJ1-5	.
ASSFQAGAYNEQF	TRBV5-1	TRBJ2-1	TRBD2
ASSHQDRGRTEAF	TRBV3-1/TRBV3-2	TRBJ1-1	TRBD1
ASSLFTGEKGT	TRBV5-6	TRBJ2-7	.
ASSPGRGNTEAF	TRBV5-1	TRBJ1-1	.
ASSRQTGSIYEQY	TRBV4-2	TRBJ2-7	TRBD1
ASSAGTGEKKLF	TRBV7-9	TRBJ1-4	.
SVAAVEDVRSTEAF	TRBV29-1	TRBJ1-1	.
ASGPLAGEGNNEQF	TRBV12-5	TRBJ2-1	TRBD2
ASSQGQTYEQY	TRBV5-1	TRBJ2-7	TRBD1
ASSLVPTYGYT	TRBV7-2	TRBJ1-2	.
ASSLWVSGELF	TRBV6-6	TRBJ2-2	.
ASSLTDRENNEQF	TRBV5-1	TRBJ2-1	TRBD1
ASSSSGPSQH	TRBV6-2/TRBV6-3	TRBJ1-5	.
ASSQGGAQPQH	TRBV12-3/TRBV12-4	TRBJ1-5	TRBD1
SVGGGGFRELF	TRBV29-1	TRBJ2-2	.
SVEQGIPGELF	TRBV29-1	TRBJ2-2	.
ASRGDGGRGYT	TRBV19	TRBJ1-2	.
ASSDGESPLH	TRBV10-1	TRBJ1-6	.
ASSPPPSGANVLT	TRBV7-2	TRBJ2-6	.
ASSPPGTIAGETQY	TRBV4-1	TRBJ2-5	TRBD2
ASILDSSTDTQY	TRBV27	TRBJ2-3	.
ASSRTDGNNEQF	TRBV10-2	TRBJ2-1	.
ATTSGRGNQPQH	TRBV15	TRBJ1-5	.
ASSAPGTGPFSGANVLT	TRBV9	TRBJ2-6	TRBD1
ASSLANRESYQPQH	TRBV7-8	TRBJ1-5	.
ASSSTTGGSNQPQH	TRBV7-9	TRBJ1-5	TRBD1
SASSGVTQY	TRBV20-1	TRBJ2-3	.
ASSFYRNSLH	TRBV7-2	TRBJ1-5	.
ASSALLAGINNEQF	TRBV10-1	TRBJ2-1	TRBD2
ASSQRVANTGELF	TRBV4-2	TRBJ2-2	.
ASSYSKSGNTIY	TRBV6-5	TRBJ1-3	.
ASSQDDRQDEQY	TRBV3-1/TRBV3-2	TRBJ2-7	.
ASSQFPSGSFNEQF	TRBV18	TRBJ2-1	TRBD2
SASQGQPQH	TRBV20-1	TRBJ1-5	.
ASRTDRASGYT	TRBV19	TRBJ1-2	TRBD1
ASSIESSGGQETQY	TRBV19	TRBJ2-5	TRBD2
ASSLGTTNSYEQY	TRBV5-1	TRBJ2-7	.
ASSYTTGSYEQY	TRBV5-4	TRBJ2-7	.